This TCR beta chain was sequenced in a study of post-analysis software for immune sequencing data (dated by TCRdb to 2015 to 2017). General notes on the study: Recorded disease courses included relapsing-remitting, secondary progressive and progressive-relapsing multiple sclerosis, with some patients lacking subtype annotation. A subset of samples was prepared in parallel using single-end sample barcoding, then pooled and co-amplified after Illumina adapter ligation. The patient repertoires were set against around eleven previously published healthy control repertoires from donors whose ages ranged from roughly 6 to 27 years.

The investigation overall reported the following: When samples were clustered directly using the F measure, samples prepared in the same batch co-clustered strongly, which prompted a batch-effect correction. Multiple sclerosis patients had significantly lower normalized Chao1 diversity than controls, a result that suggests substantial peripheral T-cell clonal expansion. The control group was slightly older than the multiple sclerosis patient group.

Receptor libraries were prepared by PCR. Sequencing instrument: Illumina HiSeq 2500. Unique molecular identifiers were incorporated into TCR beta cDNA libraries to reduce PCR and sequencing biases. Per 1 to 10 million input T cells, approximately 500,000 cDNA molecules were obtained, such that each molecule approximated one T cell. Patient libraries were prepared and sequenced with the same protocol used for the earlier healthy control dataset. Within a given batch, samples were prepared together, multiplexed and sequenced on the same HiSeq lane. As for the authors' bioinformatics: Raw barcoded reads were processed with MIGEC, discarding single-read molecular identifier groups before consensus assembly and CDR3 extraction. VDJtools was used for post-analysis of the clonotype tables, with diversity normalized by down-sampling every dataset to the smallest sample size. To correct batch-related cross-sample contamination, repertoire overlap clustering matched CDR3 amino acid sequences but not nucleotide sequences. TCRdb itself trimmed the public reads at Q25 with fastp, ran MiXCR and retained productive beta chains. A single entry per CDR3 protein holds the most common genes and DNA from its merged rows. The V and J calls reflect TCRdb's pipeline rather than the authors' work. This sample lists about 770,000 distinct CDR3 sequences; more than 45% were detected once. The ten most abundant clones make up roughly 5.2% of the sample.

This clonotype has a single count. No antigen is known for it. Base qualities are not provided; no much larger clone lies one nucleotide away. TCR beta repertoires were profiled from peripheral blood of 10 to 15 young patients with multiple sclerosis to demonstrate the VDJtools post-analysis software. The multiple sclerosis patients were children and adolescents between roughly 6 and 16 years of age. The origin of this receptor is a girl aged 10 to 17 with multiple sclerosis. The specimen was blood.

The CDR3 here reads CSASGTGGFGQETQYF. In nucleotides, the sequence is TGCAGTGCTTCCGGGACAGGGGGCTTCGGGCAAGAGACCCAGTACTTC. In this chain, TRBV20-1 is recombined with TRBJ2-5; TRBD1 aligns with 12 central bases. After removal of 5 bases from V and 2 bases from J, the junction retains 9 bases not matched to a gene. The CDR3 numbers 16 residues from cysteine through phenylalanine. The kept DNA is CDR3 alone, 48 bases in frame from the first base. CDR1 and CDR2 were assigned from the germline V gene (reference sequence) as DFQATT and SNEGSKA.